This paragraph reports one T cell receptor beta chain. Because the CDR3's place on the DNA is in doubt, the DNA is left out and the CDR3 is given as listed by TCRdb. Profiled with immunoSEQ multiplex PCR; TCRdb holds only in-frame clones, not every one. The table shows 60,000 to 85,000 clones, with about four fifths occurring only once. The sample is drawn from a study of blood T cell repertoires in COVID-19. Study at large: Samples of COVID-19 (acute and convalescent) were obtained from the United States, Italy and Spain. The analysed material was cDNA or gDNA that came from T cells, B-cell-depleted T cells, or PBMCs.

The CDR3 is 14 amino acids long, termini counted. Germline V lookup: CDR1 MDHEN, CDR2 SYDVKM. The sequence derives from a man aged 65 to 79 who had recovered from COVID-19. The chain recombines TRBV28 with TRBJ1-1; the D call of TRBD1 is as the table states it, not checked on the DNA. The specimen sequenced was peripheral blood. CDR3 in amino acids: CASSTSDRDAEAFF.